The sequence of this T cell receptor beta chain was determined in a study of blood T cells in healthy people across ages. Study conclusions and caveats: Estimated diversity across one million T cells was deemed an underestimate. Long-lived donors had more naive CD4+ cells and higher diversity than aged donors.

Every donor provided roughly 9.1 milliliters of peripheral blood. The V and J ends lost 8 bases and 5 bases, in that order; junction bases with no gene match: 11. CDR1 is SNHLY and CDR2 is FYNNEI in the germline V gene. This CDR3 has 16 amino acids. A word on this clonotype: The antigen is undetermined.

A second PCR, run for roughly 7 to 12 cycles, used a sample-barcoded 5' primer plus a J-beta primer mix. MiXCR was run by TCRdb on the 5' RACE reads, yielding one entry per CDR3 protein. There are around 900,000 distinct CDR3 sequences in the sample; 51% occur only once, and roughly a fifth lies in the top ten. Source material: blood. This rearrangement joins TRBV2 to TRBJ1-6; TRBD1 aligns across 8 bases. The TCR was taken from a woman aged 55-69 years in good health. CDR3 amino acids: CASSWSGTGDNSPLHF. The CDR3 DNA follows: TGTGCCAGCTCTTGGTCGGGGACAGGCGATAATTCACCCCTCCACTTT.